The T cell receptor (beta chain) described here comes from a study of CD4 T cells in relation to SARS-CoV-2 and coronaviruses. Study conclusions and caveats: In around two thirds of donors, memory CD4+ clonotypes crossrecognized SARS-CoV-2 and at least one common cold coronavirus spike.

This clone was observed a single time. Its specificity is not known. Measured with immunoSEQ multiplex PCR; TCRdb has only the in-frame clones, and not every one. Seen here are fewer than 35,000 clones, roughly 76% observed once, and the top ten hold 3% to 4%. In germline, CDR1 is SGHDT, CDR2 YYEEEE. J was trimmed by 4 bases and V by 4 bases; bases with no gene match: 8. There are 16 residues in the CDR3. The sequencing input was memory CD4+ T cells from PBMCs, cultured in vitro. The sequence was obtained from an adult with COVID-19. The chain joins TRBV5-6 to TRBJ2-7, with 13 positions matching TRBD2. In DNA form, the CDR3 reads TGTGCCAGCAGCCCGGGACTAGCGGGAAGTTTGTACGAGCAGTACTTC. Translating gives CASSPGLAGSLYEQYF.